Listed here are 8 T cell receptor beta chains from one sample, sequenced in a study of blood T cell repertoires in COVID-19. TCRdb keeps only in-frame clones here, not all; method: immunoSEQ multiplex PCR. The table lists a few hundred thousand clones, about 87% of them singletons, with 0.75% to 0.85% in the top ten. Specimen: peripheral blood. The receptor source for this set is a man aged 18 to 30 with COVID-19, enrolled during active disease.

The chain carries TRBV24-1 and TRBJ2-3; D remains ambiguous. The CDR3 is 16 residues long. Trimming took off 3 bases at V and 0 bases at J, with 12 bases between the two ends. Germline V lookup: CDR1 KGHDR, CDR2 SFDVKD. The CDR3, as DNA: TGTGCCACCAGTGATCCACAGTCGTCTAGCACAGATACGCAGTATTTT. Its translation is CATSDPQSSSTDTQYF.

The genes are TRBV27 and TRBJ2-1, with D possibly TRBD2 on 6 matching bases. Germline-derived CDR1 and CDR2 are MNHEY and SMNVEV (reference sequence). The CDR3 spans 16 residues. Trimming took off 0 bases at V and 0 bases at J, with 9 bases between the two ends. CDR3: CASSLSAGNSYNEQFF. In DNA form, the CDR3 reads TGTGCCAGCAGTTTATCCGCGGGGAACTCCTACAATGAGCAGTTCTTC.

V gene TRBV19 combines with J gene TRBJ1-5, with 9 bases matching TRBD1. Germline lookup yields CDR1 LNHDA and CDR2 SQIVND (reference sequence). CDR3 length: 14 residues. V lost 1 base, J lost 5 bases, and 0 bases stayed unmatched. The CDR3 region has the DNA TGTGCCAGTAGTATAGGACAGGGGGATCAGCCCCAGCATTTT. It specifies CASSIGQGDQPQHF.

Turning to this clone: A much more abundant neighbour one base away suggests this may be a read error. This rearrangement joins TRBV9 to TRBJ2-1; TRBD2 matches at 11 bases. V lost 3 bases, J lost 2 bases, and 1 base stayed unmatched. Germline CDR1 and CDR2: SGDLS and YYNGEE. This CDR3 contains 15 residues. DNA for the CDR3: TGTGCCAGCAGCGGGACTAGCGGGCCCTACAATGAGCAGTTCTTC. Translated: CASSGTSGPYNEQFF.

The genes are TRBV7-9 and TRBJ1-6; D remains ambiguous. V lost 1 base and J 7 bases, leaving 11 bases between the germline ends. The CDR3 has 15 residues. Germline assignment: CDR1 SEHNR and CDR2 FQNEAQ (reference sequence). The CDR3, as DNA: TGTGCCAGCAGCTTAGGGGCAGGTTCGAATTCACCCCTCCACTTT. Residues: CASSLGAGSNSPLHF.

V is TRBV27 and J is TRBJ2-1, with 10 bases matching TRBD1. The germline V gene encodes CDR1 MNHEY and CDR2 SMNVEV (reference sequence). This CDR3 has 15 residues. With V trimmed by 5 bases and J by 4 bases, 5 bases remained unmatched. CDR3 DNA: TGTGCCAGCAGTACGACAGGGGGCTGGTACAATGAGCAGTTCTTC. Amino acid sequence: CASSTTGGWYNEQFF.

This sequence joins TRBV11-2 and TRBJ1-5; D is ambiguous. The CDR3 sequence is 13 residues long. V lost 1 base and J lost 2, with 3 bases in between. Germline V gene sequence: CDR1 SGHAT, CDR2 FQNNGV. This CDR3 reads CASSLVGNQPQHF. The CDR3 DNA reads as TGTGCCAGCAGCTTAGTAGGCAATCAGCCCCAGCATTTT.

The chain employs TRBV5-6 and TRBJ1-4; the D gene is possibly TRBD1 (5 bases). V lost 0 bases and J lost 6, with 9 bases in between. This CDR3 has 14 residues. Germline V CDR1 and CDR2: SGHDT, YYEEEE. DNA for the CDR3: TGTGCCAGCAGCTTGGGCAGGGAGGATGAAAAACTGTTTTTT. Encoded protein: CASSLGREDEKLFF.